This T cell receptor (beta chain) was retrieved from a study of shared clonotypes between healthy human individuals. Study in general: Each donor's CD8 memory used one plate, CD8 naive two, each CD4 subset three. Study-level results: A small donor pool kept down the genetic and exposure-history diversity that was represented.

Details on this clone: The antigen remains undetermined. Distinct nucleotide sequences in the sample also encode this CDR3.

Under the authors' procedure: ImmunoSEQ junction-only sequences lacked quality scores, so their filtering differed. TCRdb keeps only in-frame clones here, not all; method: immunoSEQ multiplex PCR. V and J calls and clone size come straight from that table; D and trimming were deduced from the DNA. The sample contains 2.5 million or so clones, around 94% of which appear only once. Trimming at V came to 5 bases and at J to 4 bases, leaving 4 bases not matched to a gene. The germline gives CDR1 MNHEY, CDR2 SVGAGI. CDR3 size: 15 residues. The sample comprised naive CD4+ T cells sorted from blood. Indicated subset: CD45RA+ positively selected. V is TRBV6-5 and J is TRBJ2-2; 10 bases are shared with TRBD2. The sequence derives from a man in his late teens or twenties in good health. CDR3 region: CASSLAGVGTGELFF. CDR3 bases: TGTGCCAGCAGTCTAGCGGGAGTAGGCACCGGGGAGCTGTTTTTT.